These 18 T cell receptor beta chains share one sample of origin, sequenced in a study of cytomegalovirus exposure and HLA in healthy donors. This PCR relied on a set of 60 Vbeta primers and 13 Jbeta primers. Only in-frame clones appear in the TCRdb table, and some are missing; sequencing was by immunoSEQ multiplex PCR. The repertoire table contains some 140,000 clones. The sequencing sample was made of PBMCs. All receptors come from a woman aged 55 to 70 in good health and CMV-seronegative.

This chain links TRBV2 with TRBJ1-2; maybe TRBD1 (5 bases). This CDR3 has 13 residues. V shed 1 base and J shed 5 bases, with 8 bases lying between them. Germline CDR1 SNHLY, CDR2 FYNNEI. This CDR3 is CASSEGQRYGYTF. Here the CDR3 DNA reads TGTGCCAGCAGTGAAGGACAGAGGTATGGCTACACCTTC.

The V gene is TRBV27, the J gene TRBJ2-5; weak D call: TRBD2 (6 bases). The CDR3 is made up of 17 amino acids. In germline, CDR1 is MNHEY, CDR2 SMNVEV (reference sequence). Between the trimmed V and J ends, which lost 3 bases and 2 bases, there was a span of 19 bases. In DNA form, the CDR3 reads TGTGCCAGCAGTTTGGGATCTAGCGCCGTCGCTCAAGAGACCCAGTACTTC. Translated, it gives CASSLGSSAVAQETQYF.

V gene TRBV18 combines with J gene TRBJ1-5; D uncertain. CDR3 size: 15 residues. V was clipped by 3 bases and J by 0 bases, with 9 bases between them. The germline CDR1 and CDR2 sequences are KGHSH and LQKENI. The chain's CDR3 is CASSPAGSSNQPQHF. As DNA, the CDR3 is TGTGCCAGCTCACCTGCGGGGAGTAGCAATCAGCCCCAGCATTTT.

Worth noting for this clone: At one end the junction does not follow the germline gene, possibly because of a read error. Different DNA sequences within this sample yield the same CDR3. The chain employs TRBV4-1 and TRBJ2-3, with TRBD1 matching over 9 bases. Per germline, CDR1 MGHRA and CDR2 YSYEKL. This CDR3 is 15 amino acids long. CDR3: CASSPRDRAADTQYF. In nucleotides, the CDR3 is TGCGCCAGCAGCCCCCGGGACAGGGCGGCCGATACGCAGTACTTT.

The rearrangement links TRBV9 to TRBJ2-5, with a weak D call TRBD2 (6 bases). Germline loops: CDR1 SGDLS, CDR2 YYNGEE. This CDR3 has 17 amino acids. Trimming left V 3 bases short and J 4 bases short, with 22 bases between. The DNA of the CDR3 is TGTGCCAGCAGCGGGGCCCCTAGCGTCGGGTCAGGAGAGACCCAGTACTTC. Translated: CASSGAPSVGSGETQYF.

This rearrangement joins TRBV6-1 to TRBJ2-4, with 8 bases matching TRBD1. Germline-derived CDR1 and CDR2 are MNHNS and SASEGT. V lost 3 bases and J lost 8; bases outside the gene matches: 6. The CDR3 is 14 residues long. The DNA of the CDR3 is TGTGCCAGCAGTGATCAGGGGGCGTGGGACATTCAGTACTTC. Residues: CASSDQGAWDIQYF.

The CDR3 is CASWNGQNYEQYF. For the CDR3, the DNA is TGTGCCAGCTGGAATGGGCAGAATTACGAGCAGTACTTC. V gene TRBV2 combines with J gene TRBJ2-5; no clear D. Gene TRBJ2-7 matches the end of the DNA better, so the J call may be wrong. The CDR3 is made up of 13 amino acids. Germline V gives CDR1 SNHLY, CDR2 FYNNEI.

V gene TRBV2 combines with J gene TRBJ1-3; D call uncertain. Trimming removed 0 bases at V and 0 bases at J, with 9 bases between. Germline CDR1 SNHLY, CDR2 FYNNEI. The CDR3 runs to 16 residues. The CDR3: CASSEAENLSGNTIYF. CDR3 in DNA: TGTGCCAGCAGTGAAGCGGAGAACCTCTCTGGAAACACCATATATTTT.

The CDR3 reads CASSLGTMSEQYF. The CDR3 DNA is TGTGCCAGCAGCCTTGGGACTATGTCCGAGCAGTACTTC. The genes are TRBV7-6 and TRBJ2-7; 7 bases are shared with TRBD2. Per germline, CDR1 SGHVS and CDR2 FNYEAQ. The ends lost 5 bases at V and 6 bases at J; junction bases unmatched: 7. This CDR3 has 13 residues.

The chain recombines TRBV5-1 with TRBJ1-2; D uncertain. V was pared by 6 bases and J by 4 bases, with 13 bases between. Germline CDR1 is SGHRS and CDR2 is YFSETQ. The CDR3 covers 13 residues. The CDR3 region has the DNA TGCGCCAGCACGGACCCAGCGGTCTATGGCTACACCTTC. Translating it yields CASTDPAVYGYTF. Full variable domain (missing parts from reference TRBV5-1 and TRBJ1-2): KAGVTQTPRYLIKTRGQQVTLSCSPISGHRSVSWYQQTPGQGLQFLFEYFSETQRNKGNFPGRFSGRQFSNSRSEMNVSTLELGDSALYLCASTDPAVYGYTFGSGTRLTVV.

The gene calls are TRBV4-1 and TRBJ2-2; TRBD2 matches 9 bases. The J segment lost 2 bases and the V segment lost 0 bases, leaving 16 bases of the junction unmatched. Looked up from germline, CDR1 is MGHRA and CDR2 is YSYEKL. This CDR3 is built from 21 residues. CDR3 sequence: CASSQDSGLASSSFNTGELFF. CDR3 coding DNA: TGCGCCAGCAGCCAAGACTCAGGACTAGCGAGTTCTTCCTTTAACACCGGGGAGCTGTTTTTT.

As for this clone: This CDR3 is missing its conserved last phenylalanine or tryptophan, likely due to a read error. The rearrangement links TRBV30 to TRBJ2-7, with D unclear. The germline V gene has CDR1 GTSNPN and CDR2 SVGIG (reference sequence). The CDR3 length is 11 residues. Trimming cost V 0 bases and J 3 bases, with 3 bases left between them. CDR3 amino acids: CAWSVYYEQYL. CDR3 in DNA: TGTGCCTGGAGTGTATACTACGAGCAGTACCTC.

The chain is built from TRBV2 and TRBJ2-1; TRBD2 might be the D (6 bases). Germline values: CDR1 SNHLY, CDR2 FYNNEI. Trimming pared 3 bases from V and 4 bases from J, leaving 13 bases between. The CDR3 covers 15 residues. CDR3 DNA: TGTGCCAGCAGTGATGGGGCGGGGACTTACAATGAGCAGTTCTTC. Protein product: CASSDGAGTYNEQFF. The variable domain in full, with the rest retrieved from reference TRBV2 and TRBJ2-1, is EPEVTQTPSHQVTQMGQEVILRCVPISNHLYFYWYRQILGQKVEFLVSFYNNEISEKSEIFDDQFSVERPDGSNFTLKIRSTKLEDSAMYFCASSDGAGTYNEQFFGPGTRLTVL.

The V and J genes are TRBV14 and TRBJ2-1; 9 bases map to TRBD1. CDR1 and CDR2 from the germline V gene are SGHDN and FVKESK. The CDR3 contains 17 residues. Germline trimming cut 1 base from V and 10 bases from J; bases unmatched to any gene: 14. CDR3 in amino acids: CASSQVSSNRGRFEQFF. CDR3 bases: TGTGCCAGCAGCCAAGTCTCGTCAAACAGGGGGCGCTTCGAGCAGTTCTTC.

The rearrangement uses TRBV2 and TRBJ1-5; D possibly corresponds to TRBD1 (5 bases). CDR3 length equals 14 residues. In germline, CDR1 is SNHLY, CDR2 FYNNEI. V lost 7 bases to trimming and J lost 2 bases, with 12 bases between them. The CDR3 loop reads CASNQGIRNQPQHF. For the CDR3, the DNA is TGTGCCAGCAACCAGGGTATTCGCAATCAGCCCCAGCATTTT.

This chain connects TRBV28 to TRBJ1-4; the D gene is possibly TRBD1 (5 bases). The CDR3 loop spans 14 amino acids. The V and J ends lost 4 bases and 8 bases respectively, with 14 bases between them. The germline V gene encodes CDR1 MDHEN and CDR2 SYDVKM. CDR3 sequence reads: CASSSFQGWEKLFF. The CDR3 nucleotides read TGTGCCAGCAGTTCGTTTCAGGGCTGGGAAAAACTGTTTTTT.

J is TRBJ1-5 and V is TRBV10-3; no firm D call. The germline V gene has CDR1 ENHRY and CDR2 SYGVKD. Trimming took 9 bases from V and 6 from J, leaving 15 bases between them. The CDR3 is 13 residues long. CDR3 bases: TGTGCCATGCAGGCAGGAAACGTTCAGCCCCAGCATTTT. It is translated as CAMQAGNVQPQHF.

CDR3 DNA: TGCGCCAGCAGTGTAGACCCAGCGGGGGGCCAATACTTC. Translating it yields CASSVDPAGGQYF. V is TRBV10-2 and J is TRBJ2-5, with 9 bases identical to TRBD2. The CDR3 length is 13 residues. Trimming removed 4 bases from V and 14 bases from J; junction bases left unmatched: 11. CDR1 WSHSY and CDR2 SAAADI come from the germline V gene.